This T cell receptor (beta chain) derives from a study of OX40 agonist ivuxolimab in advanced cancers. Looking at the study overall: The costimulatory receptor OX40 (CD134) was targeted by ivuxolimab, a fully human IgG2 agonistic monoclonal antibody. The monotherapy dose-escalation portion (N ≈ 50 patients) of the phase I ivuxolimab trial is reported in the paper. Prior anti-PD-1, anti-PD-L1 or anti-CTLA-4 therapy was permitted, and about two fifths of dose-escalation patients had received checkpoint inhibitors. In the dose-escalation cohort, about four fifths of patients were male, and the mean age was roughly 60 years with a range of roughly 23 to 90. Intravenous ivuxolimab was administered to patients every 2 weeks at six dose levels: 0.01, 0.1, 0.3, 1.5, 3 and 10 mg/kg. Partial responses occurred in three dose-escalation patients: two with cutaneous melanoma and one with hepatocellular carcinoma. Peripheral TCRbeta sequencing was intended to test whether TCR sequence diversity was altered and clonal T-cell expansion was caused by ivuxolimab. Of the roughly 53 patients in dose escalation, about 20 had hepatocellular carcinoma, roughly 15 had melanoma, 9 had renal cell carcinoma and 9 had head and neck cancer.

The CDR3 holds 13 amino acids from the cysteine to the phenylalanine. Only the CDR3 portion is preserved as DNA: 39 bases, with reading frame beginning at the first base. Per the germline V gene (reference sequence), SEHNR is the CDR1 and FQNEAQ is the CDR2. V was cut back by 1 base and J by 4 bases, leaving a gap of 7 bases between them. On this clone itself: Its antigen has not been determined. One base away lies a much larger clone, so this may be a sequencing read error.

Genomic DNA was extracted from sorted cells for sequencing of the TCRbeta CDR3 region. The immunoSEQ Assay was used for sequencing of TCRbeta CDR3 regions. As stored in TCRdb, this immuneACCESS dataset retains in-frame rearrangements with V and J assigned. A fraction of the clones does not appear; measured against another copy, unresolved V genes explain less than half of the discrepancy, and the remainder lacks a known reason. The sample table contains tens of thousands of clones; only one count was recorded for 84% of them. 0.78% of the sample rests with the top ten. What the study reported, not specific to this receptor: At doses of 0.1 to 3.0 mg/kg, clonal expansion of both CD4+ and CD8+ blood T cells was observed from baseline to week 6. In partial responders in the 0.1-3.0 mg/kg groups, normalized peripheral clonal expansion was found to be among the lowest, especially among CD8+ T cells. The antigen specificity of the peripheral T cells that underwent clonal expansion was not determined. Low levels of normalized T-cell clonal expansion were also shown by some nonresponding patients. After ivuxolimab, expanded clones were on average more numerous among CD8+ T cells than among CD4+ T cells.

Patients with a history of autoimmune disease or receiving systemic immunosuppression were excluded from the trial. Peripheral blood for TCR sequencing was collected from all dose cohorts at baseline, on cycle 4 day 1, and on cycle 7 day 1. Samples were obtained from an open-label, multicenter, first-in-human phase I dose-escalation trial of ivuxolimab. Adults with locally advanced or metastatic melanoma, renal cell carcinoma, hepatocellular carcinoma or head and neck squamous cell carcinoma were enrolled in the trial. Before TCR sequencing, CD4+ T cells and CD8+ T cells were sorted from peripheral blood as separate populations.

The sample in question was CD4+ or CD8+ T cells sorted from blood, obtained in a trial of the OX40 agonist ivuxolimab. This chain is built from TRBV7-9 and TRBJ1-1; 6 matching bases give a weak D call of TRBD1. The TCR sequence derives from an adult with an advanced solid tumor such as melanoma, head and neck, liver or kidney cancer. The CDR3: CASSLDRATEAFF. At the DNA level, the sequence is TGTGCCAGCAGCTTAGACAGGGCCACTGAAGCTTTCTTT. Full variable domain (CDR3 extended with the reference TRBV7-9 and TRBJ1-1 proteins): DTGVSQNPRHKITKRGQNVTFRCDPISEHNRLYWYRQTLGQGPEFLTYFQNEAQLEKSRLLSDRFSAERPKGSFSTLEIQRTEQGDSAMYLCASSLDRATEAFFGQGTRLTVV.